This T cell receptor (beta chain) originates from a study of T cells after yellow fever vaccination. The study's findings and limits: On re-exposure, the response was weaker but peaked faster, at day 5 versus 15. FACS-sorted repertoires could contain abundant clonotypes contaminating from the bulk population.

Germline CDR1 reads SGHRS; CDR2 reads YFSETQ. J lost 7 bases, V lost 6 bases, and 9 bases had no gene match. This CDR3 region has 13 residues. TCRdb called the 5' RACE reads again in MiXCR, with one record for every CDR3 protein. The repertoire consists of some 320,000 distinct CDR3 sequences, with around 4.4% occurring once and the leading ten covering roughly 19%. This clonotype was picked up a small number of times. Its antigen is currently unknown. This rearrangement joins TRBV5-1 to TRBJ2-5; the match to TRBD2 covers 7 bases. The source was PBMCs, collected 15 days after the yellow fever booster vaccination. The clonotype originates from a man aged 18 to 29 who received the YFV17D yellow fever vaccine. CDR3 sequence (DNA): TGCGCCAGCACTCCGGGGGGAGAAGGGACCCAGTACTTC. Its translation is CASTPGGEGTQYF. The full variable domain, in which reference TRBV5-1 and TRBJ2-5 provide the parts outside the CDR3, is KAGVTQTPRYLIKTRGQQVTLSCSPISGHRSVSWYQQTPGQGLQFLFEYFSETQRNKGNFPGRFSGRQFSNSRSEMNVSTLELGDSALYLCASTPGGEGTQYFGPGTRLLVL.